This T cell receptor (beta chain) came from a study of blood T cell repertoires in COVID-19. Profiling relied on immunoSEQ multiplex PCR, and the TCRdb table lists in-frame clones only, not all of them. The sample records fewer than 200,000 clones, around 90% being singletons. With 1 base removed from V and 0 bases from J, the gap between germline ends came to 8 bases. CDR3 length: 15 residues. The germline V gene has CDR1 SGHDT and CDR2 YYEEEE. The rearrangement links TRBV5-6 to TRBJ2-1, with D possibly being TRBD2 (6 bases). The sequencing sample was made of peripheral blood. The receptor's source is a man aged 18-30 years with COVID-19, enrolled during active disease. In DNA form, the CDR3 reads TGTGCCAGCAGCTTGTTCGGGGGCTCCTACAATGAGCAGTTCTTC. This codes for CASSLFGGSYNEQFF.